These 14 T cell receptor beta chains were all obtained from the same sample, sequenced in a study of blood T cell repertoires in COVID-19. The protocol was immunoSEQ multiplex PCR, while the TCRdb copy is restricted to in-frame clones and leaves out a portion. The sample shows 350,000 or so clones, about 87% of them seen only once. The sequenced sample consisted of peripheral blood. The receptors were sampled from a woman aged 25 to 39 with COVID-19, enrolled during active disease.

The rearrangement links TRBV11-3 to TRBJ2-7; TRBD2 agrees at 14 bases. With 5 bases clipped from V and 7 bases from J, the junction kept 7 bases outside the gene matches. Germline assignment: CDR1 SGHNT and CDR2 YENEEA. CDR3 size: 15 residues. Here the CDR3 DNA reads TGTGCCAGCAGCACCGACGGACTAGCGGGGGGTGAGCAGTACTTC. Translated, it gives CASSTDGLAGGEQYF.

The chain links TRBV19 to TRBJ1-1, with D maybe TRBD1 (5 bases). The CDR3 loop spans 13 amino acids. V was shortened by 6 bases and J by 6 bases, with 14 bases between the two germline ends. Per the germline V gene, CDR1 is LNHDA and CDR2 is SQIVND (reference sequence). CDR3 sequence reads: CASRFGGNPEAFF. The CDR3 nucleotides are TGTGCCAGTAGATTCGGGGGTAATCCTGAAGCTTTCTTT.

The chain carries TRBV4-1 and TRBJ1-1; weak D call: TRBD1 (6 bases). The CDR3 runs to 13 residues. V gave up 3 bases and J gave up 3 bases, with 8 bases separating them. In germline, CDR1 is MGHRA, CDR2 YSYEKL. DNA of the CDR3: TGCGCCAGCAGCCAGGGGGCGGACACTGAAGCTTTCTTT. This gives the protein CASSQGADTEAFF.

CDR3 residues: CAWRPRRTWGYGYTF. For the CDR3, the DNA is TGTGCCTGGAGACCTCGGAGGACCTGGGGCTATGGCTACACCTTC. The chain recombines TRBV30 with TRBJ1-2; D not resolved. From germline, CDR1 is GTSNPN and CDR2 SVGIG (reference sequence). This CDR3 spans 15 amino acids. The V end was cut by 3 bases, the J end by 4 bases, with 18 bases between.

The chain joins TRBV28 to TRBJ1-2, with 7 bases lining up with TRBD1. Trimming cost V 6 bases and J 8 bases; bases outside gene matches: 9. CDR1 MDHEN and CDR2 SYDVKM come from the germline V gene. The CDR3 length is 13 residues. The CDR3 region is CASSLDRVGGYTF. DNA for the CDR3: TGTGCCAGCAGCCTTGACAGGGTTGGGGGCTACACCTTC.

This chain links TRBV7-8 with TRBJ2-5; 9 nucleotides align to TRBD2. In germline, CDR1 is SGHVS, CDR2 FQNEAQ. The trim removed 1 base at V and 2 bases at J, leaving 5 bases unmatched. The length of the CDR3 is 16 residues. The CDR3 protein is CASSLVLAGRQETQYF. As DNA, the CDR3 is TGTGCCAGCAGCTTAGTCCTAGCGGGGCGTCAAGAGACCCAGTACTTC.

The V gene is TRBV7-6, the J gene TRBJ1-6; D perhaps matches TRBD1 (5 bases). There are 15 residues in the CDR3. Germline lookup yields CDR1 SGHVS and CDR2 FNYEAQ. Between the trimmed V and J ends, which lost 6 bases and 0 bases, there was a span of 9 bases. In DNA, the CDR3 is TGTGCCAGCAGTCAGGGTAGCTCCTATAATTCACCCCTCCACTTT. Residues: CASSQGSSYNSPLHF.

This chain joins TRBV21-1 and TRBJ2-7; TRBD1, the D gene given by the table, was not confirmed from the DNA. TRBV21-1 is a recognized pseudogene. The CDR3 sequence is 15 residues long. The CDR3, as DNA: TGTGCCAGCAGCAAAGATGGTATAGGGGTTTACGAGCAGTACGTC. Translating gives CASSKDGIGVYEQYV.

The J gene is TRBJ1-2, the V gene TRBV28; D is ambiguous. Germline V gives CDR1 MDHEN, CDR2 SYDVKM. This CDR3 has 13 residues. The ends were cut back, 2 bases at V and 8 bases at J, with 12 bases in the middle. The CDR3 region has the DNA TGTGCCAGCAGTTTAAAAATCGGGAGCGGCTACACCTTC. It translates to CASSLKIGSGYTF.

V usage is TRBV6-1 and J usage is TRBJ1-2, with unresolved D. The V gene lost 3 bases and the J gene lost 0 bases, with 8 bases spanning the gap. Looked up from germline, CDR1 is MNHNS and CDR2 is SASEGT. The CDR3 consists of 14 residues. CDR3 region: CASSDPHSNYGYTF. The CDR3 DNA follows: TGTGCCAGCAGTGACCCACATTCTAACTATGGCTACACCTTC.

The chain carries TRBV5-1 and TRBJ1-2, with 7 bases that match TRBD1. The CDR3 has 14 residues. With 0 bases clipped from V and 6 bases from J, the junction kept 5 bases outside the gene matches. Per the germline V gene, CDR1 is SGHRS and CDR2 is YFSETQ. The CDR3 nucleotides read TGCGCCAGCAGCTTGGTACAGGGGAATGATGGCTACACCTTC. This codes for CASSLVQGNDGYTF.

This chain uses TRBV5-1 with TRBJ1-2, with TRBD1 matching 7 bases. The J segment lost 8 bases and the V segment lost 3 bases, leaving 4 bases of the junction unmatched. The CDR3 consists of 12 residues. The germline V gene has CDR1 SGHRS and CDR2 YFSETQ. CDR3 loop: CASSSGTAGYTF. In DNA, the CDR3 is TGCGCCAGCAGCTCGGGGACAGCCGGCTACACCTTC.

This clone was detected only once. The J gene is TRBJ2-5, the V gene TRBV12-5; maybe TRBD2 (5 bases). Trimming left V 7 bases short and J 7 bases short, with 19 bases between. The CDR3 length is 14 residues. Per germline, CDR1 LGHNT and CDR2 FRNRAP. CDR3 DNA: TGTGCTAGTGCCCCCCCGAGCGGTCCTGCGACCCAGTACTTC. Protein sequence: CASAPPSGPATQYF.

This clone was counted between two and nine times. V gene TRBV19 combines with J gene TRBJ1-1; D remains ambiguous. CDR1 and CDR2 from the germline V gene are LNHDA and SQIVND (reference sequence). The V and J ends lost 4 bases and 5 bases respectively, with 11 bases between them. The CDR3 is 13 residues long. This CDR3 reads CASSSTVYTEAFF. CDR3 nucleotide sequence: TGTGCCAGTAGTAGCACAGTTTATACTGAAGCTTTCTTT.